The clone carrying this TCR beta chain has just a few counts. Its antigen remains unknown. The data belong to a study of T cell responses to AZD1222 COVID-19 vaccine. Notes on the study in general: Among spike-specific TCRs, nearly half reportedly target unmutated variant regions. The donor group comprised mostly white British people and more females; the analysis possibly underestimated clonal diversity. Just six AZD1222 recipients were seropositive at baseline. The study found Spike-specific TCR breadth and depth rose after two AZD1222 doses.

From germline, CDR1 is SGHNT and CDR2 YENEEA. V dropped 4 bases and J dropped 5 bases, with 20 bases sitting between them. The CDR3 contains 16 residues. The assay was immunoSEQ multiplex PCR, and TCRdb's table has in-frame clones only and misses some. The sample consists of 140,000 to 150,000 clones, about 92% of them appearing once. The rearrangement uses TRBV11-3 and TRBJ2-5, with no clear D. This TCR was recovered from an adult in good health. Material: peripheral blood, obtained on day 0 of AZD1222 vaccination. For the CDR3, the DNA is TGTGCCAGCAGCTCTTCCACCGGGCCGAGTGCCGAGACCCAGTACTTC. Translation: CASSSSTGPSAETQYF. Combining the CDR3 with reference TRBV11-3 and TRBJ2-5 gives the whole variable domain EAGVVQSPRYKIIEKKQPVAFWCNPISGHNTLYWYLQNLGQGPELLIRYENEEAVDDSQLPKDRFSAERLKGVDSTLKIQPAELGDSAVYLCASSSSTGPSAETQYFGPGTRLLVL.